These 3 T cell receptor beta chains were sequenced from one sample in a study of CD8+ T cells in alopecia areata. RNA extraction and reverse transcription yielded cDNA as sequencing template. The protocol was immunoSEQ multiplex PCR, while the TCRdb copy is restricted to in-frame clones and leaves out a portion. The sample has about 180,000 clones, about 72% seen once. Material: CD8+ T cells sorted from blood, obtained at week 0. The origin of the receptors is a human donor with alopecia areata.

The rearrangement links TRBV5-6 to TRBJ2-7; D tentatively reads TRBD1 or TRBD2 (5 bases each). Looked up from germline, CDR1 is SGHDT and CDR2 is YYEEEE. The CDR3 length is 15 residues. V was shortened by 4 bases and J by 3 bases, with 17 bases between the two germline ends. The CDR3 DNA sequence: TGTGCCAGCAGCCCGGGATACGGACAATACTACGAGCAGTACTTC. Translation gives CASSPGYGQYYEQYF.

This clone was picked up a small number of times. This chain links TRBV9 with TRBJ2-1; 11 bases match TRBD2. The CDR3 totals 15 residues. CDR1 and CDR2 (germline): SGDLS, YYNGEE. Germline trimming cut 7 bases from V and 5 bases from J; bases unmatched to any gene: 8. Here the CDR3 reads CASGHTSGGNNEQFF. In DNA form, the CDR3 reads TGTGCCAGCGGACACACTAGCGGGGGAAACAATGAGCAGTTCTTC.

V gene TRBV7-9 combines with J gene TRBJ2-7, with 9 positions matching TRBD1. Trimming removed 8 bases from V and 6 bases from J; junction bases left unmatched: 8. The CDR3 spans 13 residues. Germline V CDR1 and CDR2: SEHNR, FQNEAQ (reference sequence). As DNA, the CDR3 is TGTGCCAGCCAGGGACAGGGCTCATCCGAGCAGTACTTC. It encodes CASQGQGSSEQYF. Drawing the rest from reference TRBV7-9 and TRBJ2-7, the complete variable domain is DTGVSQNPRHKITKRGQNVTFRCDPISEHNRLYWYRQTLGQGPEFLTYFQNEAQLEKSRLLSDRFSAERPKGSFSTLEIQRTEQGDSAMYLCASQGQGSSEQYFGPGTRLTVT.